This T cell receptor (beta chain) was retrieved from a study of shared clonotypes between healthy human individuals. CDR3 length: 9 residues. Germline values: CDR1 DFQATT, CDR2 SNEGSKA (reference sequence). V was pared by 3 bases and J by 10 bases, with 4 bases between. The material for each subset, its genomic DNA, was split evenly across several immunoSEQ plates. Profiling relied on immunoSEQ multiplex PCR, and the TCRdb table lists in-frame clones only, not all of them. The sample holds fewer than 850,000 clones; 72% are singletons and the top ten take around 1.8%. CD4+ cells underwent separation, giving CD45RA+ naive and CD45RA-negative memory subsets.

The sequenced sample was memory CD4+ T cells sorted from blood. Subset: CD45RA-negative fraction. This chain uses TRBV20-1 with TRBJ2-1; no clear D gene. The source of this sequence is a woman aged 25 to 39 in good health. CDR3 in amino acids: CSASREQFF. In DNA form, the CDR3 reads TGCAGTGCTAGCCGGGAGCAGTTCTTC.